The clone carrying this T cell receptor beta chain appeared a single time. This CDR3 has 12 residues. The V end was cut by 3 bases, the J end by 3 bases, with 6 bases between. Looked up from germline, CDR1 is SGHAT and CDR2 is FQDESV (reference sequence). This sample is part of a study of blood T cell repertoires in COVID-19. The overall study: Both acute and convalescent COVID-19 samples were obtained from the United States, Italy and Spain.

Original processing methods: Reference gene primer amplification gave estimated nucleated cell counts. The assay was immunoSEQ multiplex PCR, and TCRdb's table has in-frame clones only and misses some. Clone size and the V and J calls come from that table; the DNA yielded D and trimming. This table has roughly 91,000 clones, approximately 79% appearing once. The TCR sequence derives from a man aged 65 to 85 with acute or convalescent COVID-19. Material for sequencing was peripheral blood. The chain combines TRBV11-1 with TRBJ2-7; D unresolved. The chain's CDR3 is CASSFLNYEQYF. The CDR3 DNA reads as TGTGCCAGCAGCTTCCTAAACTACGAGCAGTACTTC.